Following are 14 T cell receptor beta chains from one sample sequenced in a study of blood T cells in healthy people across ages. With a J-beta primer mix and a sample-barcoded 5' primer, a second PCR ran 7 to 11 cycles. MiXCR, applied by TCRdb to the 5' RACE reads, yields one record per CDR3 protein. The repertoire consists of some 780,000 distinct CDR3 sequences, with 45% to 70% occurring once and the leading ten covering roughly 24%. Source material: blood. These receptors came from a middle-aged man in good health.

V usage is TRBV29-1 and J usage is TRBJ2-3, with 12 nucleotides matching TRBD2. The CDR3 contains 15 residues. The trim removed 3 bases at V and 2 bases at J, leaving 3 bases unmatched. Germline-derived CDR1 and CDR2 are SQVTM and ANQGSEA. Here the CDR3 DNA reads TGCAGCGTTGACCTAGCGGGGGGGGCCACAGATACGCAGTATTTT. Encoded protein: CSVDLAGGATDTQYF.

This chain links TRBV12-3 or TRBV12-4 with TRBJ2-1; 7 bases agree with TRBD1. TRBJ2-7 matches the DNA end more closely, so the J call is doubtful. There are 16 residues in the CDR3. The CDR3 nucleotides are TGTGCCAGCAGGACAACTCGGACAGGCTCCTACAATGAGCAGTACTTC. It translates to CASRTTRTGSYNEQYF.

Concerning this clonotype: Germline is not matched at one junction end, which may reflect a read error. This chain connects TRBV3-1 to TRBJ2-1; TRBD1 might be the D (5 bases). CDR1 is LGHDT and CDR2 is YNNKEL in the germline V gene (reference sequence). This CDR3 is 14 amino acids long. The CDR3 loop is CASSQLREYNEQFF. The CDR3 DNA sequence: TGCGCCAGCAGCCAACTCAGGGAATACAATGAGCAGTTCTTC.

The chain is built from TRBV3-1 and TRBJ2-5; no clear D gene. The germline V gene encodes CDR1 LGHDT and CDR2 YNNKEL (reference sequence). Trimming stripped 5 bases from V and 1 base from J, with 11 bases between. This CDR3 is built from 14 residues. Here the CDR3 reads CASSRAQPQETQYF. The CDR3 DNA follows: TGTGCCAGCAGCAGAGCACAGCCCCAAGAGACCCAGTACTTC.

This clonotype has a handful of counts. The rearrangement uses TRBV30 and TRBJ2-5; D uncertain. This CDR3 spans 13 amino acids. The V and J ends lost 3 bases and 4 bases respectively, with 12 bases between them. CDR1 is GTSNPN and CDR2 is SVGIG in the germline V gene (reference sequence). CDR3 amino acids: CAWSGQVRETQYF. The DNA of the CDR3 is TGTGCCTGGAGCGGGCAAGTCAGAGAGACCCAGTACTTC.

The chain has TRBV28 and TRBJ1-4; 9 bases map to TRBD1. V lost 6 bases, J lost 1 base, and 9 bases stayed unmatched. CDR1 and CDR2 (germline): MDHEN, SYDVKM. The CDR3 runs to 17 residues. The CDR3 loop reads CASRPTGGELTNEKLFF. CDR3 sequence (DNA): TGTGCCAGCAGACCTACAGGGGGCGAGTTAACTAATGAAAAACTGTTTTTT.

As DNA, the CDR3 is TGCAGTGCTAGGGGCGACAGGGCTGGCGATGGCTACACCTTC. Its protein product is CSARGDRAGDGYTF. The V call is TRBV20-1, the J call TRBJ1-2; TRBD1 matches 7 bases. Looked up from germline, CDR1 is DFQATT and CDR2 is SNEGSKA (reference sequence). The CDR3 runs 14 residues. Trimming cost V 3 bases and J 6 bases; bases outside gene matches: 10.

The chain couples TRBV2 to TRBJ2-6; no clear D gene. Germline CDR1 is SNHLY and CDR2 is FYNNEI. V was clipped by 5 bases and J by 0 bases, with 11 bases between them. The CDR3 covers 16 residues. For the CDR3, the DNA is TGTGCCAGCAGTTTTCGTTGGACCTCTGGGGCCAACGTCCTGACTTTC. Translated: CASSFRWTSGANVLTF.

A word on this clonotype: The germline gene is not matched at one end of the junction; a read error may be the cause. The chain combines TRBV4-2 with TRBJ1-5, with 7 bases fitting TRBD1. The CDR3 loop spans 14 amino acids. The germline V gene has CDR1 LGHNA and CDR2 YNFKEQ. The CDR3 sequence is CACSLPGQEETQHF. The CDR3 DNA reads TGTGCCTGCAGCCTTCCTGGACAGGAAGAAACCCAGCATTTT.

This chain links TRBV14 with TRBJ2-5, with a weak D call TRBD2 (5 bases). Looked up from germline, CDR1 is SGHDN and CDR2 is FVKESK. Trimming took 0 bases from V and 7 from J, leaving 9 bases between them. The CDR3 loop spans 13 amino acids. The CDR3 here is CASSQDQAGTQYF. The CDR3 DNA follows: TGTGCCAGCAGCCAAGATCAGGCGGGGACCCAGTACTTC.

The chain couples TRBV4-3 to TRBJ2-1; 8 bases are a match to TRBD1. The assigned J gene may be wrong: the sequence end matches TRBJ2-7 better. Per germline, CDR1 LGHNA and CDR2 YSLEER. The CDR3 has 16 amino acids. The CDR3 protein is CASSQYLQGAYNEQYF. In DNA form, the CDR3 reads TGCGCCAGCAGCCAATATTTGCAGGGGGCTTACAATGAGCAGTACTTC.

A note on this clonotype: The junction differs from germline at one of its ends, possibly a read error. This chain joins TRBV2 and TRBJ2-1; D remains unclear. The CDR3 is 13 amino acids. CDR1 is SNHLY, CDR2 FYNNEI, per germline. CDR3: CVSSDFSYNEQFF. DNA of the CDR3: TGTGTCAGCAGTGACTTTAGCTACAATGAGCAGTTCTTC.

The chain links TRBV6-5 to TRBJ2-5, with D possibly TRBD1 on 5 matching bases. Germline V gene lookup returns CDR1 MNHEY and CDR2 SVGAGI. Trimming removed 5 bases from V and 2 bases from J, with 9 bases in between. The CDR3 loop spans 13 amino acids. The DNA of the CDR3 is TGTGCCAGCAGTGACAGCGCGCAAGAGACCCAGTACTTC. Amino acids: CASSDSAQETQYF.

This clonotype has only a few counts. This chain uses TRBV28 with TRBJ2-5; 7 nucleotides match TRBD1. Germline values: CDR1 MDHEN, CDR2 SYDVKM. J was trimmed by 0 bases and V by 5 bases; bases with no gene match: 12. The CDR3 runs 17 residues. The chain's CDR3 is CASSGEGQLKYQETQYF. CDR3 bases: TGTGCCAGCAGTGGAGAGGGACAGCTGAAGTACCAAGAGACCCAGTACTTC.